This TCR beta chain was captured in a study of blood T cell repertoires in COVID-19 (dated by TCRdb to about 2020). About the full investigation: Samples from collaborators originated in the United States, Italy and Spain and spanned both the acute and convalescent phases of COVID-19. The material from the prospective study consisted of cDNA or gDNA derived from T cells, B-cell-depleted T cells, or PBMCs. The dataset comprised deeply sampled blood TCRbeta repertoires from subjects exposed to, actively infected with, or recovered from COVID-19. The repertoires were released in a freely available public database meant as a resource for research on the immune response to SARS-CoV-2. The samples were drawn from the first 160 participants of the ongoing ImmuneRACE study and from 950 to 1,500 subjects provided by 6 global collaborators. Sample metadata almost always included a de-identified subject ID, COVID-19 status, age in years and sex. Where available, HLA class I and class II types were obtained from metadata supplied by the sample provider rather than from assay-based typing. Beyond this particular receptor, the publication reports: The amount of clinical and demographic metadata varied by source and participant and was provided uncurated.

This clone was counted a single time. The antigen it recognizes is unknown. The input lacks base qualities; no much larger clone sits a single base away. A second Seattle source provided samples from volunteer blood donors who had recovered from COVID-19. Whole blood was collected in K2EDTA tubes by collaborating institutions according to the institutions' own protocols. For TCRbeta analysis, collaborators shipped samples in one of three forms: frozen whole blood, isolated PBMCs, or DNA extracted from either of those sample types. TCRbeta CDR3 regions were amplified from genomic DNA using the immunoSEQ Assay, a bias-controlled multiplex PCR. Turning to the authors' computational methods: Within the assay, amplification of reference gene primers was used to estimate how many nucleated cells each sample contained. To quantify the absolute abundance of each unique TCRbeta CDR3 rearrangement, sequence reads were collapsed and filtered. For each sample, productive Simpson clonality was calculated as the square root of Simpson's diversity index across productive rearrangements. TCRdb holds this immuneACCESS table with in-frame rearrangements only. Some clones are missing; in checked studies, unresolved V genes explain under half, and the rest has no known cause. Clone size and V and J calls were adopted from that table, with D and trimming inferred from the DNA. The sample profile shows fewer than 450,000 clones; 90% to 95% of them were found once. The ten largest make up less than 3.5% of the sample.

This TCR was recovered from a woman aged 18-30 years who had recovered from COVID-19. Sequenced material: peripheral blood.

The DNA is TGTGCCAGCAGTTATGAGGGGATACAGGGGGCAAACATTCAGTACTTC. Translated, this is CASSYEGIQGANIQYF. The chain joins TRBV6-6 to TRBJ2-4, with 9 bases matching TRBD1. Per the germline V gene (reference sequence), MNHNY is the CDR1 and SVGAGI is the CDR2. V trim: 3 bases; J trim: 6 bases; unmatched bases: 9. From the cysteine through the phenylalanine, the CDR3 covers 16 amino acids. Of all the DNA, just the CDR3 is kept, 48 bases in frame from base 1.